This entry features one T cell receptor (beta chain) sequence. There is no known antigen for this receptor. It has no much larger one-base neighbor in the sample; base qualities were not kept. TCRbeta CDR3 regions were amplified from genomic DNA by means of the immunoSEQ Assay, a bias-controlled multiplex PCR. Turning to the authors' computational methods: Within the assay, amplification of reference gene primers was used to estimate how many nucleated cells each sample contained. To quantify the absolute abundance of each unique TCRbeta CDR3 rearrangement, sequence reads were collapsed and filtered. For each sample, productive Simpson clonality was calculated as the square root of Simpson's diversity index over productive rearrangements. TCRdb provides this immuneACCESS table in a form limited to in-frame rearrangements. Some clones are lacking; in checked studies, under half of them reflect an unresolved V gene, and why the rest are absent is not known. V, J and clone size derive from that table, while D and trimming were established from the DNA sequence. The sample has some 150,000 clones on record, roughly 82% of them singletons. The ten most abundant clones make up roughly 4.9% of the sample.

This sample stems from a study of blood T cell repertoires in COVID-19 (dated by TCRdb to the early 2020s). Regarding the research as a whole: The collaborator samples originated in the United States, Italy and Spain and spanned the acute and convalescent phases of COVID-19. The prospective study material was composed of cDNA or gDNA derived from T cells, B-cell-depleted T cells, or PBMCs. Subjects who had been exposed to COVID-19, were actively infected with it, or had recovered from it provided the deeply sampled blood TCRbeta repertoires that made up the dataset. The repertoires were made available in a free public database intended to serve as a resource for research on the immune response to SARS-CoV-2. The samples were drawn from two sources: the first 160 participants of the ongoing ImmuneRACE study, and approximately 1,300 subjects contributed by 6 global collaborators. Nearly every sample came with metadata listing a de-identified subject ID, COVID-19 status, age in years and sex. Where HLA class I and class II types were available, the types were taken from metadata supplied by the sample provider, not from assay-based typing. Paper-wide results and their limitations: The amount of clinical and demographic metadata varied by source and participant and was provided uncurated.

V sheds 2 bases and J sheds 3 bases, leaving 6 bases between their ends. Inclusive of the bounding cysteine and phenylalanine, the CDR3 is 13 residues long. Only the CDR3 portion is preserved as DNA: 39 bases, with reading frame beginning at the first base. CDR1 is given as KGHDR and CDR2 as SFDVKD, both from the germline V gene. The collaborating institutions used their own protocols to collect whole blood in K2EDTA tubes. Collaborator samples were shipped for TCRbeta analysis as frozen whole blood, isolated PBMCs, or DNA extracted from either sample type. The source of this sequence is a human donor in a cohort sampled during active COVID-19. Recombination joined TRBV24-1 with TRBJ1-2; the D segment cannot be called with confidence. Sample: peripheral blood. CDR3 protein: CATSDSDYYGYTF. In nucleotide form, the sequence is TGTGCCACCAGTGATTCAGATTACTATGGCTACACCTTC.